The 24 T cell receptor beta chains below all came from one sample that was sequenced in a study of blood T cell repertoires in COVID-19. Assay used: immunoSEQ multiplex PCR; TCRdb lists only in-frame clones, some missing. This table holds approximately 100,000 clones, about 85% found once. The specimen sequenced was peripheral blood. These receptor sequences come from a human donor in a cohort sampled during active COVID-19.

The chain joins TRBV20-1 to TRBJ1-2; unclear D gene. Germline loops: CDR1 DFQATT, CDR2 SNEGSKA (reference sequence). V lost 4 bases and J lost 4, with 16 bases in between. CDR3 size: 14 residues. The CDR3 spells CSAIDALRGYGYTF. CDR3 coding DNA: TGCAGTGCTATTGACGCCCTGAGAGGCTATGGCTACACCTTC.

The chain carries TRBV29-1 and TRBJ2-7; the D gene is possibly TRBD2 (7 bases). The CDR3 totals 16 residues. The germline V gene has CDR1 SQVTM and CDR2 ANQGSEA. The ends were cut back, 5 bases at V and 7 bases at J, with 27 bases in the middle. CDR3 sequence reads: CSVTSGGGPAVREQYF. The CDR3 DNA follows: TGCAGCGTTACCTCTGGGGGGGGCCCCGCTGTTCGGGAGCAGTACTTC.

The V call is TRBV11-2, the J call TRBJ1-1; TRBD1 matches at 7 bases. There are 14 residues in the CDR3. The J segment lost 5 bases and the V segment lost 5 bases, leaving 8 bases of the junction unmatched. The germline gives CDR1 SGHAT, CDR2 FQNNGV. CDR3 sequence reads: CASSVTQGRTEAFF. CDR3 nucleotides: TGTGCCAGCAGCGTGACACAGGGGAGGACTGAAGCTTTCTTT. The full variable domain, with the rest looked up from reference TRBV11-2 and TRBJ1-1, is EAGVAQSPRYKIIEKRQSVAFWCNPISGHATLYWYQQILGQGPKLLIQFQNNGVVDDSQLPKDRFSAERLKGVDSTLKIQPAKLEDSAVYLCASSVTQGRTEAFFGQGTRLTVV.

On this clone: A junction end diverges from the germline sequence, so it may reflect a read error. The rearrangement uses TRBV7-7 and TRBJ2-2; D call uncertain. Germline V gene data show CDR1 as SSHAT and CDR2 as FNYEAQ (reference sequence). CDR3 length equals 16 residues. The CDR3 DNA sequence: TGTGCTAGCAGCTTAGTCGAGTGGCGGCAGACCGGGGAGCTGTTTTTT. Translating it yields CASSLVEWRQTGELFF.

The chain recombines TRBV10-3 with TRBJ2-3; 8 nucleotides match TRBD2. This CDR3 comprises 15 residues. Germline V lookup: CDR1 ENHRY, CDR2 SYGVKD. Unmatched junction bases numbered 5, after V lost 6 bases and J lost 0 bases. DNA of the CDR3: TGTGCCATCAGGGAACTAGCGGCTAGCACAGATACGCAGTATTTT. It translates to CAIRELAASTDTQYF.

The rearrangement uses TRBV5-8 and TRBJ2-3, with 7 bases matching TRBD1. Germline CDR1 and CDR2: SGHTS and YDEGEE. The CDR3 consists of 17 residues. Unmatched junction bases numbered 11, after V lost 4 bases and J lost 0 bases. The DNA for the CDR3 is TGTGCCAGCAGCGCCGGGACAGACAGAAAAAGCACAGATACGCAGTATTTT. Encoded protein: CASSAGTDRKSTDTQYF.

The chain carries TRBV19 and TRBJ1-6, with a tentative D call TRBD1 (6 bases). V lost 5 bases to trimming and J lost 9 bases, with 20 bases between them. Germline loops: CDR1 LNHDA, CDR2 SQIVND (reference sequence). This CDR3 contains 16 residues. The CDR3 loop is CASSASGQFSSSPLHF. The CDR3 DNA reads TGTGCCAGTAGTGCGAGCGGACAGTTCTCTTCTTCACCCCTCCACTTT.

This chain joins TRBV6-6 and TRBJ1-2, with D maybe TRBD1 (6 bases). Germline values: CDR1 MNHNY, CDR2 SVGAGI (reference sequence). V was clipped by 5 bases and J by 4 bases, with 29 bases between them. The CDR3 contains 19 residues. The CDR3 DNA follows: TGTGCCAGCAGTCCGCGGATAGGATCGACCCATCTCAGGGGCTATGGCTACACCTTC. This codes for CASSPRIGSTHLRGYGYTF.

This sequence joins TRBV27 and TRBJ1-2, with TRBD1 identical over 7 bases. J gave up 4 bases and V 2 bases, and 10 bases lay outside the gene matches. Germline CDR1 MNHEY, CDR2 SMNVEV (reference sequence). This CDR3 is built from 16 residues. The CDR3 loop reads CASSLAAGQLLYGYTF. In nucleotides, the CDR3 is TGTGCCAGCAGTTTAGCCGCGGGACAGCTTCTCTATGGCTACACCTTC.

The rearrangement uses TRBV11-2 and TRBJ2-1, with 11 bases matching TRBD2. Germline V CDR1 and CDR2: SGHAT, FQNNGV. After removal of 3 bases from V and 6 bases from J, the junction contained 4 bases not matched to a gene. The CDR3 spans 15 residues. Written as DNA, the CDR3 is TGTGCCAGCAGCTTGAGACTAGCGGGGTTCAATGAGCAGTTCTTC. Protein: CASSLRLAGFNEQFF.

This clone was observed a few times. The V call is TRBV10-1, the J call TRBJ1-1; no firm D call. Trimming cost V 2 bases and J 0 bases, with 10 bases left between them. The CDR3 sequence is 15 residues long. CDR1 is WNHNN, CDR2 SYGVQD, per germline (reference sequence). The CDR3 is CASSETDPMNTEAFF. The DNA of the CDR3 is TGCGCCAGCAGTGAGACTGATCCCATGAACACTGAAGCTTTCTTT.

V is TRBV15 and J is TRBJ2-3, with TRBD2 identical over 8 bases. The CDR3 runs 16 residues. The germline V gene has CDR1 LNHNV and CDR2 YYDKDF (reference sequence). The V and J ends lost 0 bases and 4 bases, in that order; junction bases with no gene match: 6. Here the CDR3 reads CATSRERAGGSDTQYF. The CDR3 DNA is TGTGCCACCAGCAGAGAACGGGCGGGAGGCTCAGATACGCAGTATTTT.

The rearrangement uses TRBV7-2 and TRBJ1-5; 8 bases fit TRBD1. V was clipped by 5 bases and J by 11 bases; unmatched bases: 8. Germline CDR1 and CDR2: SGHTA and FQGNSA. The CDR3 is made up of 13 amino acids. The CDR3 sequence: CASSGDRTSAQHF. CDR3 nucleotide sequence: TGTGCCAGCAGCGGGGACAGGACCTCGGCCCAGCATTTT.

This sequence joins TRBV6-5 and TRBJ1-1; D ambiguous. Trimming removed 11 bases at V and 0 bases at J, with 7 bases between. Looked up from germline, CDR1 is MNHEY and CDR2 is SVGAGI. The CDR3 is made up of 11 amino acids. DNA for the CDR3: TGTGCCTCCCGGGTGAACACTGAAGCTTTCTTT. Translating it yields CASRVNTEAFF.

This sequence joins TRBV29-1 and TRBJ2-2, with D hard to call. Germline assignment: CDR1 SQVTM and CDR2 ANQGSEA. Trimming cost V 4 bases and J 3 bases, with 3 bases left between them. The CDR3 is 11 residues long. Written as DNA, the CDR3 is TGCAGCGTTGCGGACACCGGGGAGCTGTTTTTT. The encoded protein is CSVADTGELFF.

The chain employs TRBV24-1 and TRBJ2-3; D is uncertain. The CDR3 is 12 residues long. The ends were cut back, 2 bases at V and 6 bases at J, with 5 bases in the middle. Looked up from germline, CDR1 is KGHDR and CDR2 is SFDVKD. CDR3 DNA sequence: TGTGCCACCAGTGATTCTACGGATACGCAGTATTTT. Protein sequence: CATSDSTDTQYF.

The rearrangement uses TRBV6-5 and TRBJ1-6; D is unresolved. The V gene's germline CDR1 is MNHEY and CDR2 SVGAGI. V was shortened by 3 bases and J by 2 bases, with 8 bases between the two germline ends. The CDR3 is 15 residues long. The DNA of the CDR3 is TGTGCCAGCAGTTATGAGGGCCCCTATAATTCACCCCTCCACTTT. Amino acid sequence: CASSYEGPYNSPLHF.

V and J are TRBV28 and TRBJ1-4; D remains ambiguous. V was shortened by 5 bases and J by 3 bases, with 13 bases between the two germline ends. There are 15 residues in the CDR3. Germline CDR1 and CDR2: MDHEN and SYDVKM. The CDR3 is CASSPSGSPNEKLFF. CDR3 nucleotides: TGTGCCAGCAGTCCGTCAGGCTCTCCTAATGAAAAACTGTTTTTT.

This chain's CDR3 is CAITQGSTDTQYF. DNA for the CDR3: TGTGCCATCACACAGGGGAGCACAGATACGCAGTATTTT. The V and J genes are TRBV10-3 and TRBJ2-3; 7 bases align to TRBD1. CDR1 is ENHRY and CDR2 is SYGVKD in the germline V gene. This CDR3 has 13 amino acids. V trimming: 7 bases; J trimming: 0 bases; junction bases outside the gene matches: 1.

The chain has TRBV2 and TRBJ1-5; perhaps TRBD1 as D (5 bases). Trimming cost V 2 bases and J 3 bases, with 8 bases left between them. The germline V gene encodes CDR1 SNHLY and CDR2 FYNNEI. The CDR3 has 14 amino acids. The CDR3 loop is CASSEQGNNQPQHF. The CDR3 region has the DNA TGTGCCAGCAGTGAACAGGGTAACAATCAGCCCCAGCATTTT. The variable domain in full, with the rest retrieved from reference TRBV2 and TRBJ1-5, is EPEVTQTPSHQVTQMGQEVILRCVPISNHLYFYWYRQILGQKVEFLVSFYNNEISEKSEIFDDQFSVERPDGSNFTLKIRSTKLEDSAMYFCASSEQGNNQPQHFGDGTRLSIL.

The sample holds one count of this clone. This chain connects TRBV5-1 to TRBJ2-5; tentatively, D is TRBD2 (5 bases). Germline V gene sequence: CDR1 SGHRS, CDR2 YFSETQ. The CDR3 covers 13 residues. Trimming pared 5 bases from V and 4 bases from J, leaving 12 bases between. The CDR3 loop is CASRLDNLETQYF. Written as DNA, the CDR3 is TGCGCCAGCAGACTAGATAATCTAGAGACCCAGTACTTC.

This chain joins TRBV7-8 and TRBJ1-4, with 8 bases that match TRBD1. V shed 5 bases, J shed 8 bases, and the junction held 16 bases outside the gene matches. This CDR3 has 17 residues. Germline-derived CDR1 and CDR2 are SGHVS and FQNEAQ. The CDR3 nucleotides are TGTGCCAGCAGCCCGGACGTTCCACAGGGGGAGGGGGAAAAACTGTTTTTT. This gives the protein CASSPDVPQGEGEKLFF.

A single count supports this clone. CDR3 DNA: TGCGCCAGCAGCTTGGCCGGCCTTCCCCCGTGGAGCGGGGGCGCGAACACCGGGGAGCTGTTTTTT. This encodes CASSLAGLPPWSGGANTGELFF. The chain carries TRBV5-1 and TRBJ2-2; the match to TRBD2 covers 8 bases. This CDR3 region has 22 residues. V trimming: 0 bases; J trimming: 0 bases; junction bases outside the gene matches: 19. CDR1 is SGHRS, CDR2 YFSETQ, per germline. Full variable domain (rest looked up from reference TRBV5-1 and TRBJ2-2): KAGVTQTPRYLIKTRGQQVTLSCSPISGHRSVSWYQQTPGQGLQFLFEYFSETQRNKGNFPGRFSGRQFSNSRSEMNVSTLELGDSALYLCASSLAGLPPWSGGANTGELFFGEGSRLTVL.

The chain has TRBV28 and TRBJ1-3, with D possibly being TRBD1 (6 bases). Germline V lookup: CDR1 MDHEN, CDR2 SYDVKM. There are 15 residues in the CDR3. V was cut by 7 bases and J by 4 bases, with 17 bases left in between. The CDR3 here is CASTPLGTRGNTIYF. The CDR3 DNA reads TGTGCCAGCACCCCTTTGGGGACAAGGGGAAACACCATATATTTT.